The 6 T cell receptor beta chains listed next were all sequenced from one sample in a study of shared T cell receptors in the human thymus. Generated by immunoSEQ multiplex PCR, the TCRdb table keeps only in-frame clones and is missing some. This table has around 340,000 clones, over 90% appearing once. Specimen: thymocytes. The receptors were gathered from a human donor.

This chain connects TRBV28 to TRBJ1-1; tentative D call: TRBD1 (5 bases). Germline CDR1 reads MDHEN; CDR2 reads SYDVKM. V was clipped by 8 bases and J by 0 bases, with 16 bases between them. This CDR3 has 15 residues. This chain's CDR3 is CASPSKRQLNTEAFF. In nucleotides, the CDR3 is TGTGCCAGCCCATCCAAAAGACAGTTGAACACTGAAGCTTTCTTT.

The chain uses TRBV28 and TRBJ2-5, with D possibly matching TRBD2 (6 bases). CDR1 is MDHEN and CDR2 is SYDVKM in the germline V gene. The CDR3 is 12 residues long. The V and J ends lost 6 bases and 7 bases respectively, with 12 bases between them. The CDR3 sequence is CASSRTIVTQYF. The CDR3 nucleotides read TGTGCCAGCAGCCGGACTATTGTGACCCAGTACTTC.

The V and J genes are TRBV20-1 and TRBJ2-7; no reliable D call. V lost 3 bases to trimming and J lost 12 bases, with 12 bases between them. CDR3 size: 10 residues. Germline V CDR1 and CDR2: DFQATT, SNEGSKA (reference sequence). CDR3 protein: CSARYQGLYF. The DNA of the CDR3 is TGCAGTGCTAGGTACCAAGGGCTGTACTTC.

The DNA for the CDR3 is TGCGCCAGCAGCTTGGCGGACAGGGCTGTATCTGGAGGCTACACCTTC. Encoded protein: CASSLADRAVSGGYTF. The chain couples TRBV5-1 to TRBJ1-2; 8 nucleotides align to TRBD1. Germline lookup yields CDR1 SGHRS and CDR2 YFSETQ. There are 16 residues in the CDR3. V shed 0 bases, J shed 8 bases, and the junction held 12 bases outside the gene matches.

J is TRBJ1-2 and V is TRBV27; D possibly corresponds to TRBD1 (6 bases). V lost 3 bases, J lost 0 bases, and 14 bases lay in between. This CDR3 comprises 16 residues. The germline gives CDR1 MNHEY, CDR2 SMNVEV (reference sequence). CDR3 loop: CASSFHTGLANYGYTF. In DNA, the CDR3 is TGTGCCAGCAGTTTCCATACAGGGTTGGCTAACTATGGCTACACCTTC.

The J gene is TRBJ2-7, the V gene TRBV15; 8 bases fit TRBD1. The ends lost 2 bases at V and 0 bases at J; junction bases unmatched: 18. Germline values: CDR1 LNHNV, CDR2 YYDKDF (reference sequence). The CDR3 length is 20 residues. This CDR3 reads CATSRLIRTGSRRPSYEQYF. Here the CDR3 DNA reads TGTGCCACCAGCAGACTCATACGGACAGGGAGCCGAAGGCCCTCCTACGAGCAGTACTTC.